This T cell receptor beta chain originates from a study of T-cell reconstitution after alpha-beta-depleted transplantation in children. Preparing the TCRbeta library involved the use of unique molecular identifiers. TCRdb re-called the PCR reads with MiXCR, one entry per CDR3 protein. In the table there are around 600,000 distinct CDR3 sequences, more than 20% of which are singletons. This CDR3 contains 15 residues. Germline assignment: CDR1 SGHTA and CDR2 FQGNSA. The V and J ends lost 5 bases and 4 bases respectively, with 18 bases between them. J is TRBJ2-7 and V is TRBV7-2, with D perhaps TRBD1 (6 bases). The specimen was PBMCs, mostly from graft donor cells, collected 360 days after TCRalphabeta/CD19-depleted stem cell transplant. The clonotype comes from a boy under two years old who had a stem cell transplant for acute myeloid leukemia, so the T cells may come from the graft donor. The CDR3, as DNA: TGTGCCAGCAGCCCACAGGGCAGGACACTGTACGAGCAGTACTTC. As protein: CASSPQGRTLYEQYF.